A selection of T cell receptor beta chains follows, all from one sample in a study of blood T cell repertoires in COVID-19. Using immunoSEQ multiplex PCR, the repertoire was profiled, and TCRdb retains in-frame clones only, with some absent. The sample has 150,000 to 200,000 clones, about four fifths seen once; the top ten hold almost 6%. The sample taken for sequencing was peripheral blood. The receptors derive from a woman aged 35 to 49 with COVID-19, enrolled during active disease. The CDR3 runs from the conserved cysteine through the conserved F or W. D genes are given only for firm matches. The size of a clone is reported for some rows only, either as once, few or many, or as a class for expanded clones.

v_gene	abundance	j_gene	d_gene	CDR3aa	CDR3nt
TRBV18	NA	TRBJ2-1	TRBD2	CASSGGLAGSEQFF	TGTGCCAGCTCCGGCGGACTAGCGGGATCAGAGCAGTTCTTC
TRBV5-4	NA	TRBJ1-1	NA	CASSSGRGNTEAFF	TGTGCCAGCAGCTCGGGTAGGGGGAACACTGAAGCTTTCTTT
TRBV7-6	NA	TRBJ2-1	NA	CASSLGQTGFNEQFF	TGTGCCAGCAGCTTAGGCCAGACAGGTTTTAATGAGCAGTTCTTC
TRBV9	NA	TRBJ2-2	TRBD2	CASSTGGYGELFF	TGTGCCAGCAGCACCGGGGGGTACGGGGAGCTGTTTTTT
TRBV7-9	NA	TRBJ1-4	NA	CASSWERSTPTANEKLFF	TGTGCCAGCAGCTGGGAGAGGTCGACTCCAACTGCTAATGAAAAACTGTTTTTT
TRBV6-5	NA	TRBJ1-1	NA	CASRKQGVRNTEAFF	TGTGCCAGCCGCAAACAGGGCGTGAGAAACACTGAAGCTTTCTTT
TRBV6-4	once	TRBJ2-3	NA	CASSDSEGAPTDTQYF	TGTGCCAGCAGTGACTCGGAGGGGGCCCCCACAGATACGCAGTATTTT
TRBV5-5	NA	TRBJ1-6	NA	CASSLVHSGDSPLHF	TGTGCCAGCAGCTTGGTGCATTCGGGAGATTCACCCCTCCACTTT
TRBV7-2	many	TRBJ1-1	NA	CASSSDSYNTEAFF	TGTGCCAGCAGCTCCGACAGCTACAACACTGAAGCTTTCTTT
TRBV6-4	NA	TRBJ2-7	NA	CASSEQGKGEQYF	TGTGCCAGCAGTGAACAGGGAAAGGGCGAGCAGTACTTC
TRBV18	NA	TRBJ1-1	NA	CASSPSMLRGGRGGNTEAFF	TGTGCCAGCTCACCATCTATGCTCCGGGGGGGGCGTGGTGGTAACACTGAAGCTTTCTTT
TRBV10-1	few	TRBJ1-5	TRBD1	CASSLTGAQPQHF	TGCGCCAGCAGCCTAACAGGGGCGCAGCCCCAGCATTTT
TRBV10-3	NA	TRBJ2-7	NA	CASGRDTYYEQYF	TGTGCCTCGGGGAGGGACACTTACTACGAGCAGTACTTC
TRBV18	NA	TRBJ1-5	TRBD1	CASSPMGQGARSNQPQHF	TGTGCCAGCTCACCAATGGGACAGGGGGCGAGGAGCAATCAGCCCCAGCATTTT
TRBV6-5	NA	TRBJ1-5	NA	CASTGLTVRAQPQHF	TGTGCCAGCACAGGGTTGACGGTCAGGGCTCAGCCCCAGCATTTT
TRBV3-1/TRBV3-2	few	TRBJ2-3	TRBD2	CASSPGTSGVDTQYF	TGTGCCAGCAGCCCCGGGACTAGCGGGGTAGATACGCAGTATTTT
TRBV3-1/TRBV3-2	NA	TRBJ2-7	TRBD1	CASSHSRTGGAGQYF	TGTGCCAGCAGCCATTCGAGAACAGGGGGCGCTGGGCAGTACTTC
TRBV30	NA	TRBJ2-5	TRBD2	CAWSVPAGLPETQYF	TGTGCCTGGAGTGTACCAGCGGGGCTGCCGGAGACCCAGTACTTC
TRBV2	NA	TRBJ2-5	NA	CASSAIRDGETQYF	TGTGCCAGCAGCGCTATACGCGATGGTGAGACCCAGTACTTC
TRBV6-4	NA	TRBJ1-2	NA	CASSDSSGGLYYGYTF	TGTGCCAGCAGTGACTCATCCGGGGGACTATACTATGGCTACACCTTC
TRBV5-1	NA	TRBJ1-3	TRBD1	CASSQGFDRGTGNTIYF	TGCGCCAGCAGCCAAGGATTTGACAGGGGGACTGGAAACACCATATATTTT
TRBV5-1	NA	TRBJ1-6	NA	CASSLERGINSPLHF	TGCGCCAGCAGCTTGGAGCGGGGGATAAATTCACCCCTCCACTTT
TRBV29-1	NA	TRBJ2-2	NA	CSVGLRQDTGELFF	TGCAGCGTTGGCCTCCGACAGGACACCGGGGAGCTGTTTTTT
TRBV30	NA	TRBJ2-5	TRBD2	CAWSVLAGPRTQYF	TGTGCCTGGAGTGTACTAGCGGGACCGCGGACCCAGTACTTC
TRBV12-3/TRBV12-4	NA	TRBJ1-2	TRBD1	CASSRDRTYGYTF	TGTGCCAGCAGCCGGGACAGAACCTATGGCTACACCTTC
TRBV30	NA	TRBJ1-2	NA	CAWSAGGNYGYTF	TGTGCCTGGAGTGCGGGGGGGAACTATGGCTACACCTTC
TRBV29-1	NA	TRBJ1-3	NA	CSVAMQGSGNTIYF	TGCAGCGTAGCTATGCAGGGCTCTGGAAACACCATATATTTT
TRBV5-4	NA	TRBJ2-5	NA	CAASGDRQETQYF	TGTGCCGCCTCCGGCGACAGGCAAGAGACCCAGTACTTC
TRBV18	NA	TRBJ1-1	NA	CASSPQTRNTEAFF	TGTGCCAGCTCGCCCCAAACGAGAAACACTGAAGCTTTCTTT
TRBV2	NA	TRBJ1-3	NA	CASSNRAGNTIYF	TGTGCCAGCAGTAACAGGGCTGGAAACACCATATATTTT
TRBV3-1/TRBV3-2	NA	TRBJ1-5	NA	CASSQEEVGQPQHF	TGTGCCAGCAGCCAAGAGGAGGTTGGCCAGCCCCAGCATTTT
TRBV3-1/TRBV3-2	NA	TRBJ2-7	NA	CASSQGGAAYEQYF	TGTGCCAGCAGCCAGGGGGGGGCCGCCTACGAGCAGTACTTC
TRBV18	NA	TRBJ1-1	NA	CASSPREVGMNTEAFF	TGTGCCAGCTCCCCGCGGGAAGTCGGGATGAACACTGAAGCTTTCTTT
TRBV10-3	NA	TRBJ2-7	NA	CAISDLAGPEQYF	TGTGCCATCAGTGACCTGGCGGGTCCCGAGCAGTACTTC
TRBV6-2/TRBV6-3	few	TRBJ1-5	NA	CASCWANNQPQHF	TGTGCCAGCTGTTGGGCCAATAATCAGCCCCAGCATTTT
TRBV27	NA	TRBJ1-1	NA	CASSLKTEMFTEAFF	TGTGCCAGCAGTTTAAAGACGGAGATGTTCACTGAAGCTTTCTTT
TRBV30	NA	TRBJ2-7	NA	CAWSSSYEQYF	TGTGCCTGGAGTTCGTCTTACGAGCAGTACTTC
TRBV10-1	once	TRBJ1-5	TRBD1	CARLIQGVEGFF	TGCGCCAGGCTCATACAGGGGGTAGAAGGTTTTTTT
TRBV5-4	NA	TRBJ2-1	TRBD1	CASSLRERGPNEQFF	TGTGCCAGCAGCTTGCGCGAGAGGGGGCCCAATGAGCAGTTCTTC
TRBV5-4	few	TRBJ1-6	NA	CASSLAGGTYNSPLHF	TGTGCCAGCAGCTTGGCCGGGGGTACCTATAATTCACCCCTCCACTTT
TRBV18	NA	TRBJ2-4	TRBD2	CASGEGLATAKNIQYF	TGTGCCAGCGGGGAAGGACTAGCCACCGCCAAAAACATTCAGTACTTC
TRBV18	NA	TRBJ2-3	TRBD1	CASSSSGQGNTDTQYF	TGTGCCAGCTCATCAAGCGGACAGGGAAACACAGATACGCAGTATTTT
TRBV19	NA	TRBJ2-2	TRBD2	CASWTSGRGMGGELFF	TGTGCCAGTTGGACTAGCGGGAGAGGGATGGGCGGGGAGCTGTTTTTT
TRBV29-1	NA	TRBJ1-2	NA	CSVEQGLAVYGYTF	TGCAGCGTTGAACAGGGGCTCGCCGTCTATGGCTACACCTTC
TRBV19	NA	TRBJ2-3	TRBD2	CASSRGGGTDTQYF	TGTGCCAGTAGTAGGGGGGGAGGGACAGATACGCAGTATTTT
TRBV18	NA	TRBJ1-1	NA	CASSPNRFEAFF	TGTGCCAGCTCACCTAACAGGTTTGAAGCTTTCTTT
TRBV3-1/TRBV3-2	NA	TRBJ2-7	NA	CASSHQGWRVDEQYF	TGTGCCAGCAGCCACCAAGGGTGGAGGGTTGACGAGCAGTACTTC
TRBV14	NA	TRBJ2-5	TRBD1	CASSRFTGGETQYF	TGTGCCAGCAGCCGGTTTACAGGGGGCGAGACCCAGTACTTC
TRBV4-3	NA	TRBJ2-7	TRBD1	CASSQGERQGYEQYF	TGCGCCAGCAGCCAAGGGGAGAGACAGGGCTACGAGCAGTACTTC
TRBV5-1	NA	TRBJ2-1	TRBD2	CASSSDWTSGLKQFF	TGCGCCAGCAGCTCTGACTGGACTAGCGGGTTGAAGCAGTTCTTC